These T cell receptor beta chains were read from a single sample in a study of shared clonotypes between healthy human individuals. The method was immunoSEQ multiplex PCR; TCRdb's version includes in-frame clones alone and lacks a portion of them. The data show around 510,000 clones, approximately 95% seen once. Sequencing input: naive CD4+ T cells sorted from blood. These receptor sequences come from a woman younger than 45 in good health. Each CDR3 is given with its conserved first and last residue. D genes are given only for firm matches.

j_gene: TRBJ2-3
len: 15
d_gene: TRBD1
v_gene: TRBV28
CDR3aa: CASSRPGQESDTQYF

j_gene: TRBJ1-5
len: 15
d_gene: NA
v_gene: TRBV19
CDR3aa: CASSIGLISNQPQHF

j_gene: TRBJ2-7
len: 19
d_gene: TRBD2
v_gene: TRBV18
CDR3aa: CASSPNGGRASGSSYEQYF

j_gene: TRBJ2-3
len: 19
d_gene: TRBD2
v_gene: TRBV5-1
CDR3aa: CASSWVLAGDSSSTDTQYF

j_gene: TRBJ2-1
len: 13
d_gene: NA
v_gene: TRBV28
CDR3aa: CASSFQPGNEQFF

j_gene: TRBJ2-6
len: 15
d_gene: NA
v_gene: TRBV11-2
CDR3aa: CASSPNLSGANVLTF

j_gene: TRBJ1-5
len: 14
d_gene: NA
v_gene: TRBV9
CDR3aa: CASSAGPGNQPQHF

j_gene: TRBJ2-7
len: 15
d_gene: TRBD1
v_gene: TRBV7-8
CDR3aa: CASSFAGQETYEQYF

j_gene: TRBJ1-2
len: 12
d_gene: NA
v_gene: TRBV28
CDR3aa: CASSFGNYGYTF

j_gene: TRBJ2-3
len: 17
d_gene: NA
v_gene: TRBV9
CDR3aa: CASSAVPPFKGADTQYF

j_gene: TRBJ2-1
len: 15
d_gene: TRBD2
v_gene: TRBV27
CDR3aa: CASNLAGGPLDEQFF

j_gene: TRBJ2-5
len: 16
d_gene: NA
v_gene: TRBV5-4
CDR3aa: CASSKGGTSPQETQYF

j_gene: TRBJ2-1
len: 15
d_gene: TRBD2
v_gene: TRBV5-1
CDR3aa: CASSIGLAGYNEQFF

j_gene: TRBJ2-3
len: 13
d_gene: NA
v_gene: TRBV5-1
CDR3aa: CASSLNERDTQYF

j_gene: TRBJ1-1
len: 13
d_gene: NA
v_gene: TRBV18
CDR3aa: CASSPDMNTEAFF

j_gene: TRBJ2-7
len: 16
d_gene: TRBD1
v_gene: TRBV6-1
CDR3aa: CASSDGMGQGGYEQYF

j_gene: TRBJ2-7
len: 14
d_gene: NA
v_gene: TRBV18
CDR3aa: CASSLTTATYEQYF

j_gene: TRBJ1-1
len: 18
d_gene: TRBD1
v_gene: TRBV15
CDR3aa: CATSRGRQGAPKGTEAFF